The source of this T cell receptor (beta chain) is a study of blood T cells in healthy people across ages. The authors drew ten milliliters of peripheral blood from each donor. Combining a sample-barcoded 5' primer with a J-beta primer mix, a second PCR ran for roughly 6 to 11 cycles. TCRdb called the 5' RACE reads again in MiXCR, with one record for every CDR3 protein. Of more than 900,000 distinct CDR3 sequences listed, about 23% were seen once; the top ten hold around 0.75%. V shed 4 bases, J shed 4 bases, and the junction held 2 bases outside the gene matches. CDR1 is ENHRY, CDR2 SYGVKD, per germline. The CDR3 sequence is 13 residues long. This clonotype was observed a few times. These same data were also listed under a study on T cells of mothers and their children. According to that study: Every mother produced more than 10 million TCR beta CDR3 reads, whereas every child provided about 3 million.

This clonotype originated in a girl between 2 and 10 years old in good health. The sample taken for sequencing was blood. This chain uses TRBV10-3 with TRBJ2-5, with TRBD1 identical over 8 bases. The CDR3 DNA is TGTGCCATCAGTGCGGGACAGGTAGAGACCCAGTACTTC. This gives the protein CAISAGQVETQYF.